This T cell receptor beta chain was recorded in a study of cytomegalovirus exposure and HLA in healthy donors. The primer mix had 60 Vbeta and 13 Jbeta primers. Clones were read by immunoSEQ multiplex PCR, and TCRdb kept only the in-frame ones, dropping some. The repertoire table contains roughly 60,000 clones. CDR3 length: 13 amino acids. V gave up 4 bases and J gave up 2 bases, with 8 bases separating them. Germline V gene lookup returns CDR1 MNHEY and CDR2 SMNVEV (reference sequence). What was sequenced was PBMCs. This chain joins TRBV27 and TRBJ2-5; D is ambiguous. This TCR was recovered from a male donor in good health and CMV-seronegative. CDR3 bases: TGTGCCAGCAGTTCCGACACACAAGAGACCCAGTACTTC. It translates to CASSSDTQETQYF.